These 11 T cell receptor beta chains share one sample of origin, sequenced in a study of T cells in Graves' hyperthyroidism and ophthalmopathy. TCR beta CDR3 regions were amplified from RNA transcripts. Primed by the HTBI set, a first-round RT-PCR was run on the TCR CDR3. One entry per CDR3 protein, called by TCRdb with MiXCR from the multiplex PCR reads. Counted here are more than 650,000 distinct CDR3 sequences, around 13% occurring once; the ten biggest clones make up about a tenth. The sample taken for sequencing was blood. The receptors here all came from a woman younger than 30 with Graves' hyperthyroidism.

This clonotype appeared many times. This CDR3 is CASSGASNPGDEQFF. The DNA for the CDR3 is TGTGCCAGCAGCGGTGCTAGCAACCCCGGGGATGAGCAGTTCTTC. The chain recombines TRBV27 with TRBJ2-1, with D possibly being TRBD2 (5 bases). CDR3 length: 15 residues. V lost 6 bases to trimming and J lost 8 bases, with 20 bases between them. Germline values: CDR1 MNHEY, CDR2 SMNVEV (reference sequence).

The J gene is TRBJ1-4, the V gene TRBV30; no definite D call. CDR3 length equals 13 residues. The germline gives CDR1 GTSNPN, CDR2 SVGIG (reference sequence). With 0 bases removed from V and 7 bases from J, the gap between germline ends came to 9 bases. CDR3 loop: CAWSVGYGEKLFF. CDR3 sequence (DNA): TGTGCCTGGAGTGTCGGGTACGGTGAAAAACTGTTTTTT.

This clonotype occurred a few times. The CDR3: CASSLTRTLGYYGYTF. As DNA, the CDR3 is TGTGCCAGCAGCTTAACCCGGACCCTCGGATACTATGGCTACACCTTC. The chain employs TRBV13 and TRBJ1-2; no clear D gene. The CDR3 totals 16 residues. V was cut by 2 bases and J by 3 bases, with 16 bases left in between. Germline CDR1 is PRHDT and CDR2 is FYEKMQ (reference sequence).

The V and J genes are TRBV28 and TRBJ2-1; D is perhaps TRBD2 (5 bases). This CDR3 comprises 11 residues. Trimming left V 7 bases short and J 7 bases short, with 8 bases between. The germline V gene has CDR1 MDHEN and CDR2 SYDVKM. The CDR3, as DNA: TGTGCCAGCAACGAGGGTAATGAGCAGTTCTTC. Translation gives CASNEGNEQFF.

This chain links TRBV30 with TRBJ2-1, with D possibly being TRBD1 (5 bases). This CDR3 spans 12 amino acids. The V gene lost 5 bases and the J gene lost 10 bases, with 15 bases spanning the gap. The germline V gene has CDR1 GTSNPN and CDR2 SVGIG (reference sequence). CDR3 in amino acids: CAWGRVSREQFF. CDR3 in DNA: TGTGCCTGGGGCAGGGTCAGTCGGGAGCAGTTCTTC.

The CDR3 DNA sequence: TGTGCCAGCAGTTTATACGGAAGCTCACCCCTCCACTTT. Residues: CASSLYGSSPLHF. The rearrangement uses TRBV28 and TRBJ1-6; D is uncertain. Germline values: CDR1 MDHEN, CDR2 SYDVKM. V was trimmed by 1 base and J by 10 bases, leaving 8 bases between them. CDR3 length equals 13 residues.

The table lists this clonotype with many counts. The V call is TRBV30, the J call TRBJ2-7; 7 bases align to TRBD1. Germline assignment: CDR1 GTSNPN and CDR2 SVGIG (reference sequence). Unmatched junction bases numbered 0, after V lost 5 bases and J lost 2 bases. The CDR3 is 11 amino acids. The CDR3 nucleotides read TGTGCCTGGGACAGGGCCTACGAGCAGTACTTC. Residues: CAWDRAYEQYF.

V usage is TRBV3-1 and J usage is TRBJ2-7, with 11 bases identical to TRBD1. The CDR3 is 15 residues long. V shed 3 bases, J shed 6 bases, and the junction held 7 bases outside the gene matches. CDR1 and CDR2 (germline): LGHDT, YNNKEL (reference sequence). The CDR3 loop is CASSHGWGTGGEQYF. CDR3 DNA sequence: TGTGCCAGCAGCCACGGGTGGGGGACAGGGGGCGAGCAGTACTTC.

This clonotype has at least ten counts. The chain couples TRBV24-1 to TRBJ1-3, with TRBD1 matching 7 bases. Germline V gene sequence: CDR1 KGHDR, CDR2 SFDVKD. The CDR3 is made up of 13 amino acids. Trimming took 6 bases from V and 7 from J; bases not matched to a gene: 5. The CDR3 coding sequence is TGTGCCACCAGTCCAGGGGGGAGCAACACCATATATTTT. Residues: CATSPGGSNTIYF.

The rearrangement joins TRBV7-3 to TRBJ2-1, with TRBD2 identical over 7 bases. The CDR3 runs 17 residues. V shed 1 base, J shed 6 bases, and the junction held 12 bases outside the gene matches. From germline, CDR1 is SGHTA and CDR2 FQGTGA. Here the CDR3 DNA reads TGTGCCAGCAGCTTAAGGGGTAGCGGGTTAGGTCCCAATGAGCAGTTCTTC. This encodes CASSLRGSGLGPNEQFF.

On this clonotype itself: A much larger clone differs from this one at a single base, so this may be a read error. V usage is TRBV11-2 and J usage is TRBJ2-7; a possible D gene is TRBD1 (5 bases). CDR3 length: 13 amino acids. Germline lookup yields CDR1 SGHAT and CDR2 FQNNGV. Trimming removed 4 bases at V and 5 bases at J, with 12 bases between. This CDR3 reads CASSSSGNHEQYF. In DNA form, the CDR3 reads TGTGCCAGCAGCTCCTCAGGGAACCACGAGCAGTACTTC. The full variable domain, its missing parts supplied by reference TRBV11-2 and TRBJ2-7, is EAGVAQSPRYKIIEKRQSVAFWCNPISGHATLYWYQQILGQGPKLLIQFQNNGVVDDSQLPKDRFSAERLKGVDSTLKIQPAKLEDSAVYLCASSSSGNHEQYFGPGTRLTVT.